This T cell receptor (beta chain) was retrieved from a study of T cells expressing NK-cell markers. The CDR3 totals 11 residues. Looked up from germline, CDR1 is ENHRY and CDR2 is SYGVKD. Judged by frequency, this clonotype is medium-sized. Reprocessing the 5' RACE reads, TCRdb reports a single entry for every CDR3 protein and omits DNA. The table lists about 7,200 distinct CDR3 sequences. The rearrangement joins TRBV10-3 to TRBJ2-3. The sequence was obtained from a man between 18 and 35 years old in good health. The sample was blood T cells: a sorted CD56 or NKG2C T cell subset, CD4+ or CD8+ T cells, or bulk PBMC T cells (not recorded which). The CDR3 reads CAISAGDTQYF.